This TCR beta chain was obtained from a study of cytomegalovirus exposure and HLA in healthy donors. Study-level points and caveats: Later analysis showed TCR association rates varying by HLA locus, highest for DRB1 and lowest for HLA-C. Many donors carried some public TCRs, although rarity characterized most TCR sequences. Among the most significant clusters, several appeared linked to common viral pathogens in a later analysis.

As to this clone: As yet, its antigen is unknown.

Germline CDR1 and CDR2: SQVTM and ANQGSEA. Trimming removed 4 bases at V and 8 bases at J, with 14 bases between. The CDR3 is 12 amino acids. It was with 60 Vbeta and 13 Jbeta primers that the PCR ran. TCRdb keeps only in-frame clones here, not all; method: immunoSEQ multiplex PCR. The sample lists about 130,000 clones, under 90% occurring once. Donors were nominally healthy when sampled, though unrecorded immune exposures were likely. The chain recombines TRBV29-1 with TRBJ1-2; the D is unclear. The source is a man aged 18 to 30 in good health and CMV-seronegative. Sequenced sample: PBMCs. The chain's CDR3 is CSVAGWVLGYTF. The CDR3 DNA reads TGCAGCGTTGCCGGGTGGGTTTTAGGCTACACCTTC.